This paragraph covers one T cell receptor (beta chain) sequence. The antigen remains unidentified. Researchers took blood at baseline, on cycle 4 day 1, and on cycle 7 day 1. These data are taken from a study of OX40 agonist ivuxolimab in advanced cancers. In the study overall: Of mixed ages from about 20 to 80 and averaging roughly 64 years, the group was 65% to 85% male. Study outcomes and limitations: Also showing low normalized T-cell clonal expansion were some of the nonresponders. At 0.1 to 3.0 mg/kg and by week 6, CD4+ and CD8+ T cells in the blood had expanded clonally.

The repertoire was sequenced with immunoSEQ multiplex PCR; TCRdb's copy has only in-frame clones and lacks some. Of approximately 82,000 clones listed, about 90% are singletons. The CDR3 is made up of 15 amino acids. The germline V gene has CDR1 SGHTA and CDR2 FQGNSA. V lost 3 bases to trimming and J lost 1 base, with 12 bases between them. The starting material was CD4+ or CD8+ T cells sorted from blood, obtained in a trial of the OX40 agonist ivuxolimab. The receptor was isolated from an adult with an advanced solid tumor such as melanoma, head and neck, liver or kidney cancer. This sequence joins TRBV7-2 and TRBJ1-2, with D possibly matching TRBD1 (5 bases). The CDR3: CASSLAPGLNYGYTF. The DNA for the CDR3 is TGTGCCAGCAGCTTGGCCCCGGGACTTAACTATGGCTACACCTTC.